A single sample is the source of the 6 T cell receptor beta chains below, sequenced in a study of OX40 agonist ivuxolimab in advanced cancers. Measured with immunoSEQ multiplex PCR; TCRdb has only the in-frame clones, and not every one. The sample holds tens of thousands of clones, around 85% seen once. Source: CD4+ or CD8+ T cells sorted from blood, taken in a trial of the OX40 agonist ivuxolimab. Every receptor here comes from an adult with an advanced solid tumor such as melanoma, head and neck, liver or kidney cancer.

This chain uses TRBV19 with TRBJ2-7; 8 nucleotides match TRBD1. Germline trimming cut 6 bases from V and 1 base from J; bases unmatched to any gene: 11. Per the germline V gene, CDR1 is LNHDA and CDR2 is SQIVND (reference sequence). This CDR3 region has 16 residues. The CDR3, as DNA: TGTGCCAGTAGCCCCCGGGACAGGCAAATGTCCTACGAGCAGTACTTC. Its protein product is CASSPRDRQMSYEQYF.

CDR3 sequence reads: CASRPSGEYNEQFF. The CDR3 DNA is TGTGCCAGCAGGCCAAGTGGGGAGTACAATGAGCAGTTCTTC. This sequence joins TRBV28 and TRBJ2-1, with D maybe TRBD2 (5 bases). The germline V gene encodes CDR1 MDHEN and CDR2 SYDVKM. V was cut by 6 bases and J by 4 bases, with 13 bases left in between. This CDR3 contains 14 residues.

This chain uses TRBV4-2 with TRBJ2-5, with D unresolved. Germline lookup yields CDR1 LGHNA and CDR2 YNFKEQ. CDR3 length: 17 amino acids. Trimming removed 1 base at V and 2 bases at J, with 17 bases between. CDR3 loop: CASSQGVFETRQETQYF. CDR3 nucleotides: TGTGCCAGCAGCCAAGGGGTATTCGAGACCCGACAAGAGACCCAGTACTTC.

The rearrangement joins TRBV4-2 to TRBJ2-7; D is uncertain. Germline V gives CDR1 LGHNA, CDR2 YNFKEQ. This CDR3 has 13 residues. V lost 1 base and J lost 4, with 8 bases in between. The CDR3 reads CASSQGRQYEQYF. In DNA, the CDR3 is TGTGCCAGCAGCCAAGGGCGTCAATACGAGCAGTACTTC.

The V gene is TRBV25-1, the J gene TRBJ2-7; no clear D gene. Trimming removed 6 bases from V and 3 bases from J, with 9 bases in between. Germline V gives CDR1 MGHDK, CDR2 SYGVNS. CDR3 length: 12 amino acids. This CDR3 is CASRADFYEQYF. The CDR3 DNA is TGTGCCAGCAGAGCAGACTTCTACGAGCAGTACTTC.

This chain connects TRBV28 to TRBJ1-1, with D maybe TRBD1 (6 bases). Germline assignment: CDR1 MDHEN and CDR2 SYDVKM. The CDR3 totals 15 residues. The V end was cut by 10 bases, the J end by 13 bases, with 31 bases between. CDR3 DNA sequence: TGTGCCATTCTCAAAAACGGGGCAGGGGAACTCTTAAGTTTCTTT. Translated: CAILKNGAGELLSFF.